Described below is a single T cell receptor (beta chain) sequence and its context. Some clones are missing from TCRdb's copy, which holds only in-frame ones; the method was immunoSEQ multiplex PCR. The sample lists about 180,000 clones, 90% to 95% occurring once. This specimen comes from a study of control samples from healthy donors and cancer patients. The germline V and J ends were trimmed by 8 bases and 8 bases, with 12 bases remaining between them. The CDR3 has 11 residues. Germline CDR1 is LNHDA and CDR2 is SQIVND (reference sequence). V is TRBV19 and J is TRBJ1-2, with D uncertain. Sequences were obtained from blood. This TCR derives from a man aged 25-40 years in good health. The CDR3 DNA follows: TGTGCCAGTCTGACCCTTCGAGGCTACACCTTC. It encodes CASLTLRGYTF.